These T cell receptor beta chains were read from a single sample in a study of blood T cell repertoires in COVID-19. This table comes from immunoSEQ multiplex PCR, and its TCRdb copy is limited to in-frame clones, with some not included. Of tens of thousands of clones in the sample, almost 85% were seen once. The sequencing sample was made of peripheral blood. The receptors here all came from a man aged 70 or older with acute or convalescent COVID-19. The CDR3 runs from the conserved cysteine through the conserved F or W. The D gene is left open where the match is weak. Clone size is given for some rows only: seen once, a few or many times, or a class if the clone is expanded.

15	TRBV28	TRBD1	TRBJ1-2	once	TGTGCCAGCAGTATAACCGGGACAGCCAACTATGGCTACACCTTC	CASSITGTANYGYTF
16	TRBV5-3	NA	TRBJ2-7	NA	TGTGCCAGAAGCCCCCGTTTAGCGGTGATGGCCTACGAGCAGTACTTC	CARSPRLAVMAYEQYF
15	TRBV6-5	TRBD2	TRBJ2-3	NA	TGTGCCAGCAGTTATTCTAGCGGGAGCACAGATACGCAGTATTTT	CASSYSSGSTDTQYF
16	TRBV28	NA	TRBJ2-1	NA	TGTGCCAGCAGTTCACCGGGTCCCACGCGGAACAATGAGCAGTTCTTC	CASSSPGPTRNNEQFF
14	TRBV29-1	TRBD1	TRBJ2-4	few	TGCAGCGTAGTAGCCGGGACAGCTAAAAACATTCAGTACTTC	CSVVAGTAKNIQYF
15	TRBV18	NA	TRBJ1-1	NA	TGTGCCAGCTCACAAATTCAAATGGGGGGGACTGAAGCTTTCTTT	CASSQIQMGGTEAFF
12	TRBV11-2	NA	TRBJ2-5	NA	TGTGCCAGCGGGGAGCTACAAGAGACCCAGTACTTC	CASGELQETQYF
15	TRBV6-5	TRBD2	TRBJ2-1	once	TGTGCCAGCAGTCGAAGAGCGGGGGGTTACAATGAGCAGTTCTTC	CASSRRAGGYNEQFF
15	TRBV9	NA	TRBJ1-3	NA	TGTGCCAGCAGCGTAGAGACACTCTCTGGAAACACCATATATTTT	CASSVETLSGNTIYF
15	TRBV7-2	NA	TRBJ1-5	NA	TGTGCCAGCAGCTTAGCTAGGGGTAGCAATCAGCCCCAGCATTTT	CASSLARGSNQPQHF